This TCR beta chain was recorded in a study of cytomegalovirus exposure and HLA in healthy donors. Study conclusions and caveats: Owing to their indistinguishability, certain V segments, notably TRBV6-2 and TRBV6-3, were excluded.

In the PCR, 60 Vbeta and 13 Jbeta primers were used. Method: immunoSEQ multiplex PCR; TCRdb's copy keeps in-frame clones and lacks some. The sample lists approximately 160,000 clones; more than 60% were seen once. As to this clone: As yet, its antigen is unknown.

The CDR3 is 13 residues long. The germline V gene encodes CDR1 MNHNY and CDR2 SVGAGI (reference sequence). V was cut by 4 bases and J by 6 bases, with 10 bases left in between. The chain employs TRBV6-6 and TRBJ1-5; possibly TRBD1 for D (5 bases). Specimen: PBMCs. The origin of this receptor is a woman aged 30 to 39 in good health and CMV-seropositive. CDR3 region: CASSFDRGQPQHF. CDR3 sequence (DNA): TGTGCCAGCAGTTTTGATAGGGGTCAGCCCCAGCATTTT.